This T cell receptor beta chain was observed in a study of technical replicates of blood from several donors. Sequenced by immunoSEQ multiplex PCR; TCRdb stores in-frame clones only, minus some. This table has tens of thousands of clones, around 93% appearing once. This CDR3 contains 16 residues. Germline CDR1 reads MNHNY; CDR2 reads SVGAGI (reference sequence). The germline V and J ends were trimmed by 0 bases and 1 base, with 12 bases remaining between them. The chain recombines TRBV6-6 with TRBJ1-1; D may be TRBD1 (5 bases). The specimen was T cells isolated from PBMCs. This sequence was found in a human donor in good health. The CDR3 sequence: CASSYSPTVPNTEAFF. Here the CDR3 DNA reads TGTGCCAGCAGTTACTCCCCGACAGTTCCGAACACTGAAGCTTTCTTT.